Presented here are 26 T cell receptor beta chains from one specimen sequenced in a study of blood T cell repertoires in COVID-19. Assay used: immunoSEQ multiplex PCR; TCRdb lists only in-frame clones, some missing. In the table there are a few hundred thousand clones, 70% to 90% of which are singletons. Material: peripheral blood. All receptors derive from a man in his fifties with acute or convalescent COVID-19.

The V call is TRBV25-1, the J call TRBJ1-4; tentative D call: TRBD1 (6 bases). The V end was cut by 5 bases, the J end by 1 base, with 14 bases between. Germline CDR1 MGHDK, CDR2 SYGVNS. The CDR3 contains 16 residues. The CDR3 region is CASSPRGAGTNEKLFF. The CDR3 bases are TGTGCCAGCAGTCCCCGGGGGGCAGGAACTAATGAAAAACTGTTTTTT.

The J gene is TRBJ1-6, the V gene TRBV7-9; the D is unclear. This CDR3 has 15 residues. Germline assignment: CDR1 SEHNR and CDR2 FQNEAQ (reference sequence). V lost 1 base to trimming and J lost 4 bases, with 8 bases between them. The CDR3 nucleotides read TGTGCCAGCAGCTTAGAAAACGGGTATAATTCACCCCTCCACTTT. Residues: CASSLENGYNSPLHF.

This clone was counted between two and nine times. The V and J genes are TRBV6-6 and TRBJ1-2, with 7 bases fitting TRBD1. The germline V gene encodes CDR1 MNHNY and CDR2 SVGAGI (reference sequence). The CDR3 length is 14 residues. Trimming took 2 bases from V and 10 from J; bases not matched to a gene: 10. Here the CDR3 reads CASSYPDRVPSYTF. The DNA of the CDR3 is TGTGCCAGCAGTTACCCTGACAGGGTACCATCCTACACCTTC.

V and J are TRBV20-1 and TRBJ1-5; D gene uncertain. The V end lost 3 bases, the J end lost 0 bases, and 9 bases lay between the germline ends. Germline CDR1 DFQATT, CDR2 SNEGSKA (reference sequence). The CDR3 is made up of 14 amino acids. CDR3 nucleotide sequence: TGCAGTGCTAGTCCCAGTTATAGCAATCAGCCCCAGCATTTT. Its translation is CSASPSYSNQPQHF.

The genes are TRBV4-1 and TRBJ1-4; 8 nucleotides match TRBD1. The CDR3 runs to 14 residues. CDR1 MGHRA and CDR2 YSYEKL come from the germline V gene. Trimming at V came to 6 bases and at J to 6 bases, leaving 6 bases not matched to a gene. CDR3: CASRDRGGDEKLFF. The DNA for the CDR3 is TGCGCCAGCAGAGACAGGGGAGGGGATGAAAAACTGTTTTTT.

Comment on this clone: A read error may account for a junction end that differs from germline. For the CDR3, the DNA is TGTGCCAGTAGTTACGATTTCCGGACAGGGACAACCTATGGCTACACCTTC. Translating gives CASSYDFRTGTTYGYTF. The J gene is TRBJ1-2, the V gene TRBV6-2 or TRBV6-3; TRBD1 matches at 8 bases. This CDR3 region has 17 residues. The V gene's germline CDR1 is MNHEY and CDR2 SVGEGT.

The V and J genes are TRBV29-1 and TRBJ1-1; weak D call: TRBD1 (6 bases). In germline, CDR1 is SQVTM, CDR2 ANQGSEA. Trimming took 4 bases from V and 0 from J, leaving 12 bases between them. The CDR3 has 14 amino acids. This CDR3 reads CSVGGGLMNTEAFF. CDR3 in DNA: TGCAGCGTTGGCGGGGGCCTCATGAACACTGAAGCTTTCTTT.

The chain recombines TRBV19 with TRBJ1-1; D is possibly TRBD1 (6 bases). Trimming shortened V by 4 bases and J by 4 bases, and 13 bases separated the two germline ends. The germline V gene has CDR1 LNHDA and CDR2 SQIVND (reference sequence). The CDR3 consists of 14 residues. The CDR3 nucleotides are TGTGCCAGTAGTACCCAGGGGTTTACCACTGAAGCTTTCTTT. It is translated as CASSTQGFTTEAFF.

The V and J genes are TRBV30 and TRBJ1-4; TRBD1 aligns across 7 bases. The CDR3 contains 13 residues. Germline V gene sequence: CDR1 GTSNPN, CDR2 SVGIG (reference sequence). V shed 4 bases, J shed 8 bases, and the junction held 7 bases outside the gene matches. In DNA, the CDR3 is TGTGCCTGGACAACAGGGGTCGGCGAAAAACTGTTTTTT. It translates to CAWTTGVGEKLFF.

To note about this clone: Mismatch with germline at one junction end may stem from a read error. V is TRBV6-5 and J is TRBJ2-7; 9 bases are a match to TRBD1. The CDR3 contains 15 residues. CDR1 is MNHEY and CDR2 is SVGAGI in the germline V gene. Written as DNA, the CDR3 is TGTGCCAGCAGTTACTCTACGGGACAGGGCGGTATTATGGACTTC. This codes for CASSYSTGQGGIMDF.

This rearrangement joins TRBV12-3 or TRBV12-4 to TRBJ1-6; D gene uncertain. V was shortened by 3 bases and J by 7 bases, with 7 bases between the two germline ends. CDR3 size: 13 residues. The chain's CDR3 is CASSLSRNSPLHF. CDR3 sequence (DNA): TGTGCCAGCAGTTTGTCACGGAATTCACCCCTCCACTTT.

The CDR3 DNA follows: TGTGCCATCACCGCTGAGGCAGGGCCGAACACTGAAGCTTTCTTT. Translated, it gives CAITAEAGPNTEAFF. The J gene is TRBJ1-1, the V gene TRBV10-3, with a weak D call TRBD1 (5 bases). This CDR3 comprises 15 residues. Germline V gene sequence: CDR1 ENHRY, CDR2 SYGVKD. V lost 7 bases, J lost 1 base, and 16 bases lay in between.

The chain uses TRBV19 and TRBJ1-5; TRBD1 might be the D (6 bases). The length of the CDR3 is 16 residues. Trimming shortened V by 6 bases and J by 0 bases, and 15 bases separated the two germline ends. Germline V gene sequence: CDR1 LNHDA, CDR2 SQIVND (reference sequence). CDR3 loop: CASSRTTGTSNQPQHF. For the CDR3, the DNA is TGTGCCAGTAGCCGGACGACAGGCACTAGCAATCAGCCCCAGCATTTT.

The chain joins TRBV18 to TRBJ1-6; 7 bases fit TRBD1. Germline CDR1 KGHSH, CDR2 LQKENI. This CDR3 contains 17 residues. V lost 5 bases, J lost 0 bases, and 7 bases stayed unmatched. CDR3 residues: CASSSQQGSSYNSPLHF. CDR3 coding DNA: TGTGCCAGCTCATCCCAACAGGGGAGCTCCTATAATTCACCCCTCCACTTT.

In its sample, this clone was seen a few times. The CDR3 nucleotides read TGTGCCAGCAGCTTGAGTCGGACAAGTGGAAACACCATATATTTT. As protein: CASSLSRTSGNTIYF. The chain employs TRBV7-6 and TRBJ1-3, with D perhaps matching TRBD1 (5 bases). V dropped 3 bases and J dropped 3 bases, with 12 bases sitting between them. Germline CDR1 is SGHVS and CDR2 is FNYEAQ. This CDR3 spans 15 amino acids.

The chain employs TRBV2 and TRBJ1-5; tentatively, D is TRBD1 (6 bases). Trimming removed 5 bases from V and 3 bases from J, with 11 bases in between. The CDR3 has 14 residues. CDR1 and CDR2 from the germline V gene are SNHLY and FYNNEI. The CDR3: CASSMDRINQPQHF. Here the CDR3 DNA reads TGTGCCAGCAGTATGGACAGAATCAATCAGCCCCAGCATTTT.

This chain connects TRBV7-2 to TRBJ2-7; weak D call: TRBD1 (5 bases). With 4 bases removed from V and 4 bases from J, the gap between germline ends came to 11 bases. The CDR3 length is 13 residues. From germline, CDR1 is SGHTA and CDR2 FQGNSA. This CDR3 reads CASSSSTGYEQYF. CDR3 in DNA: TGTGCCAGCAGCTCCTCTACAGGTTACGAGCAGTACTTC.

In this sample, this clone turned up a few times. The same CDR3 is also encoded by other DNA sequences in this sample. The CDR3 protein is CATSDPSRGYGYTF. CDR3 nucleotide sequence: TGTGCCACCAGTGACCCCTCCAGGGGCTATGGCTACACCTTC. This chain links TRBV24-1 with TRBJ1-2, with D possibly matching TRBD1 (6 bases). The CDR3 contains 14 residues. V lost 4 bases, J lost 4 bases, and 12 bases lay in between. Germline assignment: CDR1 KGHDR and CDR2 SFDVKD.

The chain recombines TRBV7-9 with TRBJ1-2; the D gene is possibly TRBD1 (5 bases). Germline CDR1 reads SEHNR; CDR2 reads FQNEAQ (reference sequence). The CDR3 totals 13 residues. V was trimmed by 0 bases and J by 4 bases, leaving 6 bases between them. The CDR3 loop reads CASSLAGAYGYTF. The CDR3 nucleotides are TGTGCCAGCAGCTTAGCAGGGGCCTATGGCTACACCTTC.

The rearrangement joins TRBV29-1 to TRBJ1-2, with 9 nucleotides matching TRBD1. Trimming cost V 4 bases and J 4 bases; bases outside gene matches: 4. Germline lookup yields CDR1 SQVTM and CDR2 ANQGSEA. The CDR3 is made up of 13 amino acids. The CDR3 coding sequence is TGCAGCGTTGTCCCGGACAGGGGCTATGGCTACACCTTC. Translation gives CSVVPDRGYGYTF.

This clone was counted a single time. The chain couples TRBV5-1 to TRBJ1-3; D not resolved. The CDR3 contains 14 residues. From germline, CDR1 is SGHRS and CDR2 YFSETQ. V lost 4 bases, J lost 4 bases, and 12 bases lay in between. The CDR3 loop is CASSPGSKGNTIYF. The CDR3, as DNA: TGCGCCAGCAGCCCGGGATCAAAAGGAAACACCATATATTTT. The complete variable domain, with remaining parts taken from reference TRBV5-1 and TRBJ1-3, reads KAGVTQTPRYLIKTRGQQVTLSCSPISGHRSVSWYQQTPGQGLQFLFEYFSETQRNKGNFPGRFSGRQFSNSRSEMNVSTLELGDSALYLCASSPGSKGNTIYFGEGSWLTVV.

The CDR3 here is CASSRGQGLMNTEAFF. The CDR3 DNA follows: TGTGCCAGTAGTAGGGGACAGGGGCTGATGAACACTGAAGCTTTCTTT. The gene calls are TRBV19 and TRBJ1-1; 10 bases line up with TRBD1. This CDR3 has 16 amino acids. The J segment lost 0 bases and the V segment lost 4 bases, leaving 5 bases of the junction unmatched. In germline, CDR1 is LNHDA, CDR2 SQIVND (reference sequence).

The V and J genes are TRBV30 and TRBJ1-2, with D perhaps TRBD1 (5 bases). V was pared by 2 bases and J by 8 bases, with 12 bases between. The CDR3 runs to 12 residues. Germline V CDR1 and CDR2: GTSNPN, SVGIG (reference sequence). CDR3 amino acids: CAWSWPSGGYTF. The CDR3 DNA reads as TGTGCCTGGAGTTGGCCCTCAGGGGGCTACACCTTC.

This clone was seen a few times. The chain couples TRBV11-2 to TRBJ2-3; 12 positions match TRBD2. The CDR3 is made up of 14 amino acids. Germline V gene lookup returns CDR1 SGHAT and CDR2 FQNNGV. Germline trimming cut 5 bases from V and 4 bases from J; bases unmatched to any gene: 1. CDR3 region: CASSPSGGADTQYF. The CDR3 bases are TGTGCCAGCAGCCCTAGCGGGGGGGCAGATACGCAGTATTTT.

The chain carries TRBV5-8 and TRBJ2-1; tentative D call: TRBD2 (5 bases). V was clipped by 0 bases and J by 0 bases, with 13 bases between them. The CDR3 runs to 17 residues. Looked up from germline, CDR1 is SGHTS and CDR2 is YDEGEE. CDR3 sequence (DNA): TGTGCCAGCAGCTTGGCCCGGGGTTTGGGCTCCTACAATGAGCAGTTCTTC. Translated, it gives CASSLARGLGSYNEQFF.

This clone appeared a single time. The chain joins TRBV2 to TRBJ1-1, with 7 bases aligning to TRBD1. The CDR3 has 13 amino acids. Germline V gene lookup returns CDR1 SNHLY and CDR2 FYNNEI. V shed 7 bases, J shed 11 bases, and the junction held 13 bases outside the gene matches. The CDR3 DNA sequence: TGTGCCAGCACCTCAGGGGGACGCGGAGAGGCTTTCTTT. This encodes CASTSGGRGEAFF. The whole variable domain, remainder taken from reference TRBV2 and TRBJ1-1, is EPEVTQTPSHQVTQMGQEVILRCVPISNHLYFYWYRQILGQKVEFLVSFYNNEISEKSEIFDDQFSVERPDGSNFTLKIRSTKLEDSAMYFCASTSGGRGEAFFGQGTRLTVV.